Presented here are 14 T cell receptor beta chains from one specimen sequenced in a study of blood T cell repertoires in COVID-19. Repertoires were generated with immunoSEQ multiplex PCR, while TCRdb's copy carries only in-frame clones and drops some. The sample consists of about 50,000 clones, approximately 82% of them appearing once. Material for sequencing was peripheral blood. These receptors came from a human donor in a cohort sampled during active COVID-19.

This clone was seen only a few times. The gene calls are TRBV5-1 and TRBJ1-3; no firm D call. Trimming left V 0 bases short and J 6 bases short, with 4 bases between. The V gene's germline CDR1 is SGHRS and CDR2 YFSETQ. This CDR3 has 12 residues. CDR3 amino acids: CASSLDLNTIYF. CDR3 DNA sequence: TGCGCCAGCAGCTTGGATCTAAACACCATATATTTT. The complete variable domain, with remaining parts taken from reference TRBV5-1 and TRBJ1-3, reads KAGVTQTPRYLIKTRGQQVTLSCSPISGHRSVSWYQQTPGQGLQFLFEYFSETQRNKGNFPGRFSGRQFSNSRSEMNVSTLELGDSALYLCASSLDLNTIYFGEGSWLTVV.

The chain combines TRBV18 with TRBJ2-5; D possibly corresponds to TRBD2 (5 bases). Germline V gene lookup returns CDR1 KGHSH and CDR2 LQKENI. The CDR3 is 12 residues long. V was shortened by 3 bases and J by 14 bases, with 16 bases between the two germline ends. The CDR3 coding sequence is TGTGCCAGCTCACCTGTGGGCGCAGGACTCTACTTC. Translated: CASSPVGAGLYF.

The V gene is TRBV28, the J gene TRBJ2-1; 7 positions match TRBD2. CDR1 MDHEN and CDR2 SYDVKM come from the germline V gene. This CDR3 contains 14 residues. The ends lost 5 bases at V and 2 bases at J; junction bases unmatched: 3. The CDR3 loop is CASSGGGAYNEQFF. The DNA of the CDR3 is TGTGCCAGCAGTGGGGGGGGTGCCTACAATGAGCAGTTCTTC.

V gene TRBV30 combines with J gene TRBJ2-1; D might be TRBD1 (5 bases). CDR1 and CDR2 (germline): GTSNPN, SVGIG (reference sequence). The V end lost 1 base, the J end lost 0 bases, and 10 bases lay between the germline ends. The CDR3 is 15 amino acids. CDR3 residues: CAWSGQGRSYNEQFF. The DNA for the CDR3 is TGTGCCTGGAGTGGGCAGGGCCGCTCCTACAATGAGCAGTTCTTC. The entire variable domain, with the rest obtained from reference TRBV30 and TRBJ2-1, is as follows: SQTIHQWPATLVQPVGSPLSLECTVEGTSNPNLYWYRQAAGRGLQLLFYSVGIGQISSEVPQNLSASRPQDRQFILSSKKLLLSDSGFYLCAWSGQGRSYNEQFFGPGTRLTVL.

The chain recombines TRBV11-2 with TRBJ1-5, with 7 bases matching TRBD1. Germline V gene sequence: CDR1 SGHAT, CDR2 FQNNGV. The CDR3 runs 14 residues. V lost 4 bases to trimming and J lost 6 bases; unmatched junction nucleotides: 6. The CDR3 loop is CASSSDRDGQPQHF. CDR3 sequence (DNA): TGTGCCAGCAGCTCAGACAGGGATGGTCAGCCCCAGCATTTT.

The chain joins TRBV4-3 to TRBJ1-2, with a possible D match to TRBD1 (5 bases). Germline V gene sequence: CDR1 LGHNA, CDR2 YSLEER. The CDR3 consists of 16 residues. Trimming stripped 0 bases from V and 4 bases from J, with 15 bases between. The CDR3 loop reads CASSQEPRAHGYGYTF. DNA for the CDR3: TGCGCCAGCAGCCAAGAGCCCAGGGCCCATGGCTATGGCTACACCTTC.

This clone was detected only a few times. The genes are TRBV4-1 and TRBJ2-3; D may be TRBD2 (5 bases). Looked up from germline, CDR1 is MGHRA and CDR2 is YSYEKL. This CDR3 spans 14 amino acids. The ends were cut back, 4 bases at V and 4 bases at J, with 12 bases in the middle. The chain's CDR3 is CASSLGGSADTQYF. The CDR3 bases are TGCGCCAGCAGCCTGGGCGGTAGCGCAGATACGCAGTATTTT.

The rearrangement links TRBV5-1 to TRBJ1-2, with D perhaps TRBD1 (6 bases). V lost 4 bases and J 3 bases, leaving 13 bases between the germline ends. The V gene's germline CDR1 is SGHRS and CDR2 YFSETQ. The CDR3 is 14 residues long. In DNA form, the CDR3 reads TGCGCCAGCAGCCCGACAGGAGCCGACTATGGCTACACCTTC. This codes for CASSPTGADYGYTF.

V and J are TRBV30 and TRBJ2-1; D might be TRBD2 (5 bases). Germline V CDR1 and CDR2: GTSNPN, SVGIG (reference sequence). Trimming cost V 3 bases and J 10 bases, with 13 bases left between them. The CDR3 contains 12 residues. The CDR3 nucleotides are TGTGCCTGGAGCTCACTAGTAAGCGAGCAGTTCTTC. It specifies CAWSSLVSEQFF. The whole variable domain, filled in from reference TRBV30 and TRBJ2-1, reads SQTIHQWPATLVQPVGSPLSLECTVEGTSNPNLYWYRQAAGRGLQLLFYSVGIGQISSEVPQNLSASRPQDRQFILSSKKLLLSDSGFYLCAWSSLVSEQFFGPGTRLTVL.

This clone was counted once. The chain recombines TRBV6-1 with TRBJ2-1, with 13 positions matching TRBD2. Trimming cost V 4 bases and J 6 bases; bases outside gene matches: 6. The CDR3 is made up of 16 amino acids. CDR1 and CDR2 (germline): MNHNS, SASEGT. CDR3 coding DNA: TGTGCCAGCAGTGCGACCGGGACTAGCGGGGTCAATGAGCAGTTCTTC. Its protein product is CASSATGTSGVNEQFF.

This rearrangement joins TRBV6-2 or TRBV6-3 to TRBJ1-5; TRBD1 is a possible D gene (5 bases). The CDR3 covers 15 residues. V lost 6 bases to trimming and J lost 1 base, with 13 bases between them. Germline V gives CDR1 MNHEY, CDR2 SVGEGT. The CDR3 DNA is TGTGCCAGCAGCCGGACAAGCTCAAGCAATCAGCCCCAGCATTTT. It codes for CASSRTSSSNQPQHF.

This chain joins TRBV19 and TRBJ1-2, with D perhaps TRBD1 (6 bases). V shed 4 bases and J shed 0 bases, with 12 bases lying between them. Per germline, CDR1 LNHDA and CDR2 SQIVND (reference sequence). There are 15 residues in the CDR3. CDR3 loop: CASSTGTYPNYGYTF. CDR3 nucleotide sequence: TGTGCCAGTAGTACCGGGACATACCCTAACTATGGCTACACCTTC.

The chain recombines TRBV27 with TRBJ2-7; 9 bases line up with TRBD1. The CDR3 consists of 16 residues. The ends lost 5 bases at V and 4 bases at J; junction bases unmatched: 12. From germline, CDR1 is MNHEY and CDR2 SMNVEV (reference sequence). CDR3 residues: CASSPYEPGQGYEQYF. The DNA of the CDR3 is TGTGCCAGCAGTCCATACGAACCGGGACAGGGTTACGAGCAGTACTTC.

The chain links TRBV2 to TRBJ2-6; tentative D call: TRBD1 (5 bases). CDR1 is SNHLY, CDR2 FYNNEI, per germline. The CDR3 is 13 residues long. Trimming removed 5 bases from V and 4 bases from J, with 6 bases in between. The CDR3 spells CASSYRGANVLTF. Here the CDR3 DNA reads TGTGCCAGCAGTTACAGGGGGGCCAACGTCCTGACTTTC.